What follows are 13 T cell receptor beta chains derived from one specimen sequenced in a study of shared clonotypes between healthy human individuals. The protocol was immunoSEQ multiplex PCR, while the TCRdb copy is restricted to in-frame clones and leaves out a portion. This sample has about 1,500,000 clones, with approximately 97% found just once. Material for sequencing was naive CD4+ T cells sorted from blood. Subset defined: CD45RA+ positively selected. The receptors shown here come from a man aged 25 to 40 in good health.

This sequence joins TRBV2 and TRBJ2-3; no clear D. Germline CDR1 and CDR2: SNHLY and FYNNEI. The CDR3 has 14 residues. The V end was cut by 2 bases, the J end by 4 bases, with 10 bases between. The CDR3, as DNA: TGTGCCAGCAGTGAACTCTTAGCTGCAGATACGCAGTATTTT. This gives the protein CASSELLAADTQYF.

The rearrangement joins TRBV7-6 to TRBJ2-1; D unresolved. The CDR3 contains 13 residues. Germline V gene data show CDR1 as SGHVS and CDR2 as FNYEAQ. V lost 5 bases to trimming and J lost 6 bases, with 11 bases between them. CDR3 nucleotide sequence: TGTGCCAGCAGCCCCCCCGGCCGCAATGAGCAGTTCTTC. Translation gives CASSPPGRNEQFF.

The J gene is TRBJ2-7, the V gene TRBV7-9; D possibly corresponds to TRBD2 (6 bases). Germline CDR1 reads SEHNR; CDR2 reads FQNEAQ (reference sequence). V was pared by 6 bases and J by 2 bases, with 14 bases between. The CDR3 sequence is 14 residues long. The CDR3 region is CASSARRATYEQYF. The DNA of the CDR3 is TGTGCCAGCAGTGCTCGGAGGGCGACCTACGAGCAGTACTTC.

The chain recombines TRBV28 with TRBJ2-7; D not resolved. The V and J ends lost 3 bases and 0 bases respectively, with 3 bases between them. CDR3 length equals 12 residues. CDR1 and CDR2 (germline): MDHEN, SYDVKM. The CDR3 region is CASSFRSYEQYF. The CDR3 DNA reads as TGTGCCAGCAGTTTCCGCTCCTACGAGCAGTACTTC.

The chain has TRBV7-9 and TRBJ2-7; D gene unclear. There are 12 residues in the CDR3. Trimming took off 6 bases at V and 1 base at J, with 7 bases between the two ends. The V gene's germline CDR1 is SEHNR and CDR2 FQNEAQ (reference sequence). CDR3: CASSVESYEQYF. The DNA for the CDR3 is TGTGCCAGCAGTGTTGAGTCCTACGAGCAGTACTTC.

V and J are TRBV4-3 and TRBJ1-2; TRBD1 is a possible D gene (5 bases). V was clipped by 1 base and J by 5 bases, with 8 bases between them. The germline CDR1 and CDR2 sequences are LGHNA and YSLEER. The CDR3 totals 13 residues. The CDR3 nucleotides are TGCGCCAGCAGCCAAGGTGGGGGATATGGCTACACCTTC. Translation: CASSQGGGYGYTF.

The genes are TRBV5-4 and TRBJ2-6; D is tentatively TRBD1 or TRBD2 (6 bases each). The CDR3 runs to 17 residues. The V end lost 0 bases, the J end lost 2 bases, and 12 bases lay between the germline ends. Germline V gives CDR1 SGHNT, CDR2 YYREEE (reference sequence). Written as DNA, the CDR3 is TGTGCCAGCAGCTTGGGGGGGGCCAGGGCTGGGGCCAACGTCCTGACTTTC. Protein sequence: CASSLGGARAGANVLTF.

The CDR3 DNA follows: TGTGCCAGCAGTGAAGGGGTCTGGGGGAGGGGGGATACGCAGTATTTT. Protein product: CASSEGVWGRGDTQYF. This chain connects TRBV25-1 to TRBJ2-3, with D perhaps TRBD2 (7 bases). The CDR3 loop spans 16 amino acids. Trimming cost V 2 bases and J 6 bases, with 18 bases left between them. Germline V gene data show CDR1 as MGHDK and CDR2 as SYGVNS.

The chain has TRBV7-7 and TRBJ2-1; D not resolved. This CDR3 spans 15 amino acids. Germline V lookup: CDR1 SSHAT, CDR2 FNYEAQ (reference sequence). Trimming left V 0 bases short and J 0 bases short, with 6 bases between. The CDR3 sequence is CASSLAQSSYNEQFF. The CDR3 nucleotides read TGTGCCAGCAGCTTAGCTCAGAGCTCCTACAATGAGCAGTTCTTC.

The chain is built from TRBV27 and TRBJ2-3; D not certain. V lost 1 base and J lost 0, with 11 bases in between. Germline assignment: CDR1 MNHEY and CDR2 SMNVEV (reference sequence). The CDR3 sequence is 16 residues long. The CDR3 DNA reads TGTGCCAGCAGTTTATTAGCCTCCCTTAGCACAGATACGCAGTATTTT. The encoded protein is CASSLLASLSTDTQYF.

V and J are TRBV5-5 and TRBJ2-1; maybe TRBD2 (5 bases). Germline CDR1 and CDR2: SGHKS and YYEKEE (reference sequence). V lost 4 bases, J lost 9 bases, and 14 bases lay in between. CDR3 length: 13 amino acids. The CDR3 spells CASSQTSSSEQFF. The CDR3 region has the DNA TGTGCCAGCAGCCAAACTAGTTCTAGTGAGCAGTTCTTC.

For the CDR3, the DNA is TGTGCCAGCAGCGTGACTAGTGGTGAGCAGTTCTTC. Amino acids: CASSVTSGEQFF. This rearrangement joins TRBV5-5 to TRBJ2-1; a weak D match, TRBD2 (6 bases). The CDR3 is 12 residues long. The germline V gene encodes CDR1 SGHKS and CDR2 YYEKEE (reference sequence). The V and J ends lost 4 bases and 9 bases respectively, with 11 bases between them. Together with reference TRBV5-5 and TRBJ2-1, the CDR3 gives the full variable domain: DAGVTQSPTHLIKTRGQQVTLRCSPISGHKSVSWYQQVLGQGPQFIFQYYEKEERGRGNFPDRFSARQFPNYSSELNVNALLLGDSALYLCASSVTSGEQFFGPGTRLTVL.

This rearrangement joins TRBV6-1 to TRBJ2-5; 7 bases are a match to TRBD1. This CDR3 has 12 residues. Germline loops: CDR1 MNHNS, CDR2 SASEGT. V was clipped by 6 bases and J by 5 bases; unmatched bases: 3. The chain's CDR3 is CASRTGLETQYF. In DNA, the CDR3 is TGTGCCAGCAGGACAGGGCTGGAGACCCAGTACTTC.